Given below is one T cell receptor beta chain in context. The sample contains more than one DNA sequence encoding this CDR3. The sample comes from a study of T cell changes during pregnancy in multiple sclerosis. The data were produced by immunoSEQ multiplex PCR, yet TCRdb's version contains in-frame clones alone and is incomplete. The sample consists of under 95,000 clones, roughly 92% of them appearing once. V gave up 2 bases and J gave up 1 base, with 5 bases separating them. Looked up from germline, CDR1 is LNHDA and CDR2 is SQIVND (reference sequence). This CDR3 comprises 13 residues. The material sequenced was peripheral blood, taken in the second trimester of pregnancy. The chain joins TRBV19 to TRBJ1-1; no clear D. The source of this sequence is a female donor with multiple sclerosis, enrolled in a pregnancy study. CDR3 region: CASSIPGNTEAFF. The CDR3 region has the DNA TGTGCCAGTAGTATACCCGGGAACACTGAAGCTTTCTTT.